This T cell receptor beta chain was identified during a study of shared clonotypes between healthy human individuals. Positive CCR7 selection of CD45RO-negative cells yielded the naive CD8 cells, and terminally differentiated effector memory CD45RA+ cells were excluded. The V segment lost 5 bases and the J segment 7 bases; nucleotides outside the gene matches: 10. CDR1 and CDR2 (germline): SGHTA, FQGTGA. CDR3 length: 16 amino acids. Repertoires were generated with immunoSEQ multiplex PCR, while TCRdb's copy carries only in-frame clones and drops some. The repertoire holds around 2.1 million clones, with 90% to 95% as singletons.

This TCR came from a man aged 18-30 years in good health. Some clones in this sample may be carry-over from other donors' samples. The rearrangement uses TRBV7-3 and TRBJ2-1; TRBD2 agrees at 11 bases. Sequencing was performed on naive CD8+ T cells from PBMCs. The CDR3 coding sequence is TGTGCCAGCAGCCCCACCACTAGCGGGGGTTGGAATGAGCAGTTCTTC. Translating it yields CASSPTTSGGWNEQFF. Using reference TRBV7-3 and TRBJ2-1 for the parts outside the CDR3, the full variable domain is GAGVSQTPSNKVTEKGKYVELRCDPISGHTALYWYRQSLGQGPEFLIYFQGTGAADDSGLPNDRFFAVRPEGSVSTLKIQRTERGDSAVYLCASSPTTSGGWNEQFFGPGTRLTVL.